This is a list of T cell receptor beta chains from one sample in a study of cytomegalovirus exposure and HLA in healthy donors. Sequenced by immunoSEQ multiplex PCR; TCRdb stores in-frame clones only, minus some. The sample contains tens of thousands of clones, roughly 80% of which appear only once. The sample was PBMCs. Receptors originate from a man aged 35 to 55 in good health and CMV-seronegative. The CDR3 runs from the conserved cysteine through the conserved F or W. A D gene is named only where the DNA matches it firmly. A clone size is listed for some rows: how often the clone was seen (once, few, many), or a class if it is expanded.

NA | TRBJ2-7 | NA | TRBV19 | TGTGCCAGTAGCATTTTGATGTCGGGATTCGGGGAGCAGTACTTC | CASSILMSGFGEQYF
NA | TRBJ1-5 | once | TRBV18 | TGTGCCAGCTCACCAGTTCGGACAGTAAATCAGCCCCAGCATTTT | CASSPVRTVNQPQHF
NA | TRBJ1-4 | few | TRBV6-6 | TGTGCCAGCAGTGAGCAGGTTGTCAATGAAAAACTGTTTTTT | CASSEQVVNEKLFF
NA | TRBJ2-1 | few | TRBV11-2 | TGTGCCAGCAGCTTAAAGACGATCGGGGCAGGGGGGTACAATGAGCAGTTCTTC | CASSLKTIGAGGYNEQFF
TRBD1 | TRBJ1-2 | NA | TRBV13 | TGTGCCAGCAGCTCCAGGACAGGGGACTATGGCTACACCTTC | CASSSRTGDYGYTF
TRBD1 | TRBJ1-1 | NA | TRBV5-1 | TGCGCCAGCAGCTCAGGACAGGGTAGATGGGATGAAGCTTTCTTT | CASSSGQGRWDEAFF
NA | TRBJ1-2 | NA | TRBV29-1 | TGCAGCGTTGAACGGGTAGGAACGGGTGGCTACACCTTC | CSVERVGTGGYTF
NA | TRBJ1-2 | NA | TRBV5-6 | TGTGCCAGCAGCTTGACAGGCCCCTACTATGGCTACACCTTC | CASSLTGPYYGYTF
NA | TRBJ2-1 | few | TRBV9 | TGTGCCAGCGATCAGAGGGAGTTCAGAAGCTCCTACAATGAGCAGTTCTTC | CASDQREFRSSYNEQFF
TRBD1 | TRBJ2-7 | NA | TRBV2 | TGTGCCAGCAGGAGGACAGGGAACGAGCAGTACTTC | CASRRTGNEQYF
TRBD2 | TRBJ2-7 | NA | TRBV7-8 | TGTGCCAGCAGCGAATCCATCGGGGGGGCGCCCTACGAGCAGTACTTC | CASSESIGGAPYEQYF
NA | TRBJ2-3 | NA | TRBV5-1 | TGCGCCAGCAGCCTCTCGGGTAGCGGACCCACAGATACGCAGTATTTT | CASSLSGSGPTDTQYF
NA | TRBJ1-1 | NA | TRBV23-1 | TGCGCCAGCAGTCAATCGGGGCCTTTGAACACTGAAGCTTTCTTT | CASSQSGPLNTEAFF
TRBD2 | TRBJ2-6 | NA | TRBV2 | TGTGCCACCACTATGGGACTAGCGGGGGCCTCTGGGGCCAACGTCCTGACTTTC | CATTMGLAGASGANVLTF
NA | TRBJ2-2 | NA | TRBV7-9 | TGTGCCAGCAGCGCGACAGAGACGACCTCGACCGGGGAGCTGTTTTTT | CASSATETTSTGELFF